This TCR beta chain was recovered during a study of regulatory T cells in long-lasting Graves disease. Turning to this clonotype: A much more abundant neighbour one base away suggests this may be a read error. The CDR3 carries no conserved terminal phenylalanine or tryptophan, so it likely arises from a read error.

Arm-PCR of CDR3 regions and iRepertoire HTBI primers were used to build TCR beta libraries. TCRdb recomputed calls from the multiplex PCR reads with MiXCR, one row per CDR3 protein. The sample includes 350,000 to 550,000 distinct CDR3 sequences, 12% to 15% of them seen just once. The time point denotes: newly diagnosed GD, antithyroid drugs for less than 3 months. After RNA was extracted from PBMCs, the TCR library was made from it. The CDR3 loop spans 17 amino acids. V was clipped by 5 bases and J by 1 base; unmatched bases: 13. The V gene's germline CDR1 is SGHAT and CDR2 FQNNGV. This same sample was also part of a study on T cells in Graves' hyperthyroidism and ophthalmopathy.

The chain is built from TRBV11-2 and TRBJ2-5; 7 positions agree with TRBD2. Sequences were derived from peripheral blood mononuclear cells (PBMCs), sampled at new diagnosis, from a patient treated with antithyroid drugs. The sequence was collected from a woman aged 45-60 years with Graves disease. CDR3 nucleotides: TGTGCCAGCAGCCTCAATCCCGGGGGGAGGGGCCAAGAGACCCAGTACCTC. Translated, it gives CASSLNPGGRGQETQYL.